This T cell receptor beta chain was documented in a study of shared clonotypes between healthy human individuals. At the level of the study: Per-donor plates numbered three CD4 naive, three CD4 memory, two CD8 naive and one CD8 memory.

Produced via immunoSEQ multiplex PCR; TCRdb's table is partial and in-frame only. Among millions of clones listed, 85% to 95% were seen once. In regard to this clone: Its antigen is as yet unknown.

V was pared by 5 bases and J by 4 bases, with 5 bases of the junction left unmatched. The length of the CDR3 is 14 residues. The germline V gene encodes CDR1 MNHNS and CDR2 SASEGT. Study results and caveats: Clonotypes shared by all four donors outscored non-shared clonotypes in generation probability.

The clonotype originates from a man aged 18 to 29 in good health. What was sequenced was naive CD4+ T cells sorted from blood. The subset: CD45RA+ positively selected. This chain uses TRBV6-1 with TRBJ1-5; TRBD1 matches 7 bases. The CDR3, as DNA: TGTGCCAGCAGTCCCGGGGACAGAAATCAGCCCCAGCATTTT. This codes for CASSPGDRNQPQHF.